This T cell receptor (beta chain) was documented in a study of molecular identifiers for immune sequencing clone quantification. TCRdb re-called the PCR reads with MiXCR, one entry per CDR3 protein. The table includes about 65,000 distinct CDR3 sequences, 15% to 20% detected once. This clonotype was counted between two and nine times. Its matching antigen is unknown. General study points: The sizes of highly expanded clones could be underestimated when identical TCR molecules share a barcode.

V was pared by 0 bases and J by 2 bases, with 4 bases of the junction left unmatched. The V gene's germline CDR1 is SGHVS and CDR2 FQNEAQ. The CDR3 has 17 residues. Sequencing was done on a sample of naive CD8+ T cells from blood, with Jurkat cell RNA spiked in. The subset: FACS-sorted CD8+CD4-CCR7+CD45RA+ naive T cells. This TCR derives from a human donor in good health. Some libraries in this study had Jurkat cell RNA spiked in. The chain recombines TRBV7-8 with TRBJ2-3, with 11 bases that match TRBD2. The CDR3 sequence is CASSLAGLAGSTDTQYF. As DNA, the CDR3 is TGTGCCAGCAGCTTAGCTGGACTAGCGGGTTCCACAGATACGCAGTATTTT.